This T cell receptor beta chain was observed in a study of tumor-infiltrating lymphocytes in primary liver carcinoma. The V gene's germline CDR1 is MDHEN and CDR2 SYDVKM. CDR3 size: 12 residues. V dropped 5 bases and J dropped 12; count of bases not matched to a gene: 6. From approximately 550 ng of total RNA, TCR beta-specific cDNA was reverse-transcribed using a constant-region primer. Employing slightly modified ARM-PCR, three nested multiplex PCR rounds were run, and these gave rise to the TCR beta libraries. For approximately 11 cycles apiece, the opening two PCR rounds ran with TRBV1-TRBV30 forward primers and a C-beta reverse primer. Via MiXCR, TCRdb re-called the multiplex PCR reads, giving one row per CDR3 protein. The sample comprises about 21,000 distinct CDR3 sequences, approximately 70% of which are singletons, and around two fifths rests with the top ten. Study-wide results and limits: Tumors significantly exceeded blood in top-250-clone fraction (p = 0.039). Appearing in all five tumor regions was true of only about 8-24% of top clones.

This clonotype has ten or more counts. Its antigen is unidentified. Joint extraction of RNA and DNA used roughly 20-32 mg of bulk tissue that was unsorted. Tumor samples each held over 75% viable tumor cells. The chain is built from TRBV28 and TRBJ1-5; 8 bases match TRBD1. The sample comprised liver tumor tissue from sampling region 1. Indicated subset: tumor region T1, superior pole. This TCR came from a man between 40 and 49 years old with primary liver carcinoma and hepatitis B virus infection. CDR3 in amino acids: CASSVSGTGQHF. CDR3 nucleotides: TGTGCCAGCAGTGTCTCCGGGACAGGCCAGCATTTT.